The 30 T cell receptor beta chains presented below share a single source sample, sequenced in a study of CD4+ T cells in melanoma. TCRdb keeps only in-frame clones here, not all; method: immunoSEQ multiplex PCR. The sample includes approximately 7,000 clones, around 70% of them seen just once. Sequenced material: cells from a culture (not recorded whether cultured in vitro). The receptor set was obtained from a human donor with melanoma.

The chain couples TRBV7-8 to TRBJ1-4; 10 bases match TRBD1. J gave up 6 bases and V 5 bases, and 6 bases lay outside the gene matches. The CDR3 sequence is 15 residues long. Germline-derived CDR1 and CDR2 are SGHVS and FQNEAQ. The DNA for the CDR3 is TGTGCCAGCAGCCGAGACAGGGGGCGGCATGAAAAACTGTTTTTT. The encoded protein is CASSRDRGRHEKLFF.

This clone was seen more than once but under ten times. The V call is TRBV4-1, the J call TRBJ1-1; tentatively, D is TRBD1 (5 bases). The CDR3 is 14 residues long. Deletions cut 0 bases from V and 5 bases from J, with 10 bases between. The V gene's germline CDR1 is MGHRA and CDR2 YSYEKL. This chain's CDR3 is CASSQDQGRTEAFF. The CDR3 coding sequence is TGCGCCAGCAGCCAAGACCAGGGTCGTACTGAAGCTTTCTTT.

This clone was counted a few times. The J gene is TRBJ2-1, the V gene TRBV30; 13 bases fit TRBD2. V gave up 7 bases and J gave up 8 bases; unmatched junction bases: 5. From germline, CDR1 is GTSNPN and CDR2 SVGIG (reference sequence). The CDR3 covers 13 residues. DNA of the CDR3: TGTGCCTTCACTAGCGGGGGGGCCTATGAGCAGTTCTTC. It codes for CAFTSGGAYEQFF.

The V call is TRBV6-5, the J call TRBJ2-7; a weak D match, TRBD1 (5 bases). The CDR3 runs to 15 residues. V was pared by 0 bases and J by 3 bases, with 12 bases between. Germline V lookup: CDR1 MNHEY, CDR2 SVGAGI. In nucleotides, the CDR3 is TGTGCCAGCAGTTACTCTCGTTCAGGGAACTACGAGCAGTACTTC. Its protein is CASSYSRSGNYEQYF.

This clone was picked up a small number of times. The V gene is TRBV4-1, the J gene TRBJ2-2; no firm D call. The CDR3 is 15 residues long. V was clipped by 4 bases and J by 1 base, with 10 bases between them. Germline assignment: CDR1 MGHRA and CDR2 YSYEKL. The CDR3 region is CASSPSSMNTGELFF. As DNA, the CDR3 is TGCGCCAGCAGCCCTTCATCAATGAACACCGGGGAGCTGTTTTTT.

The V gene is TRBV4-1, the J gene TRBJ1-2, with TRBD1 identical over 7 bases. Looked up from germline, CDR1 is MGHRA and CDR2 is YSYEKL. The trim removed 0 bases at V and 9 bases at J, leaving 10 bases unmatched. The CDR3 is made up of 15 amino acids. The CDR3 region is CASSQDPRTGFSYTF. In DNA, the CDR3 is TGCGCCAGCAGCCAAGATCCTAGGACAGGCTTTAGCTACACCTTC.

The chain recombines TRBV19 with TRBJ1-5; D perhaps matches TRBD1 (5 bases). Trimming shortened V by 5 bases and J by 1 base, and 9 bases separated the two germline ends. CDR1 is LNHDA, CDR2 SQIVND, per germline (reference sequence). CDR3 size: 14 residues. The CDR3 spells CASSGGISNQPQHF. In nucleotides, the CDR3 is TGTGCCAGTAGTGGGGGAATAAGCAATCAGCCCCAGCATTTT.

The chain employs TRBV29-1 and TRBJ2-7; D is ambiguous. V was clipped by 6 bases and J by 3 bases, with 6 bases between them. In germline, CDR1 is SQVTM, CDR2 ANQGSEA. The CDR3 is 10 amino acids. CDR3: CSVLDYEQYF. The CDR3 nucleotides are TGCAGCGTCTTGGACTACGAGCAGTACTTC.

This clone was counted only a few times. V and J are TRBV5-5 and TRBJ1-4; a possible D gene is TRBD1 (5 bases). Germline loops: CDR1 SGHKS, CDR2 YYEKEE (reference sequence). This CDR3 region has 16 residues. Trimming left V 1 base short and J 8 bases short, with 18 bases between. CDR3 coding DNA: TGTGCCAGCAGCTTGCTTAGGGCCAGGGAAGGGGAAAAACTGTTTTTT. This codes for CASSLLRAREGEKLFF.

The J gene is TRBJ1-6, the V gene TRBV19, with D hard to call. Germline CDR1 LNHDA, CDR2 SQIVND (reference sequence). The CDR3 runs to 16 residues. V was trimmed by 3 bases and J by 0 bases, leaving 9 bases between them. The CDR3 coding sequence is TGTGCCAGTAGTATGGTCATGAGCTCCTATAATTCACCCCTCCACTTT. Its translation: CASSMVMSSYNSPLHF.

The V gene is TRBV19, the J gene TRBJ2-7; maybe TRBD1 (5 bases). The V gene lost 5 bases and the J gene lost 0 bases, with 11 bases spanning the gap. In germline, CDR1 is LNHDA, CDR2 SQIVND (reference sequence). CDR3 length: 14 amino acids. CDR3 sequence: CASSYDRGSYEQYF. CDR3 coding DNA: TGTGCCAGTAGTTATGATAGGGGCTCCTACGAGCAGTACTTC.

Concerning this clone itself: The sample holds other DNA sequences that translate to the same CDR3. This chain connects TRBV5-5 to TRBJ1-1, with D unclear. This CDR3 has 14 residues. The V end lost 1 base, the J end lost 2 bases, and 9 bases lay between the germline ends. CDR1 and CDR2 from the germline V gene are SGHKS and YYEKEE (reference sequence). The CDR3 spells CASSLSVGNTEAFF. The CDR3 bases are TGTGCCAGCAGCTTGTCCGTGGGTAACACTGAAGCTTTCTTT.

The genes are TRBV30 and TRBJ2-7, with D possibly being TRBD2 (5 bases). Germline V gene sequence: CDR1 GTSNPN, CDR2 SVGIG (reference sequence). CDR3 length: 14 amino acids. Deletions cut 4 bases from V and 6 bases from J, with 19 bases between. The CDR3 is CAWTRSVLSGEQYF. The CDR3 coding sequence is TGTGCCTGGACCCGGAGTGTACTAAGCGGCGAGCAGTACTTC.

CDR3 residues: CASSTLAGEGETQYF. CDR3 DNA sequence: TGTGCCAGCAGTACACTAGCGGGGGAAGGAGAGACCCAGTACTTC. The chain recombines TRBV28 with TRBJ2-5, with 11 positions matching TRBD2. V lost 5 bases to trimming and J lost 4 bases; unmatched junction nucleotides: 6. Germline CDR1 MDHEN, CDR2 SYDVKM. CDR3 length: 15 residues. The full variable domain, with the rest looked up from reference TRBV28 and TRBJ2-5, is DVKVTQSSRYLVKRTGEKVFLECVQDMDHENMFWYRQDPGLGLRLIYFSYDVKMKEKGDIPEGYSVSREKKERFSLILESASTNQTSMYLCASSTLAGEGETQYFGPGTRLLVL.

The chain carries TRBV27 and TRBJ2-1; perhaps TRBD1 as D (5 bases). CDR3 length equals 16 residues. Germline V lookup: CDR1 MNHEY, CDR2 SMNVEV (reference sequence). V was shortened by 6 bases and J by 0 bases, with 15 bases between the two germline ends. Here the CDR3 reads CASSRHRSDSYNEQFF. CDR3 sequence (DNA): TGTGCCAGCAGCCGACACAGGTCCGACTCCTACAATGAGCAGTTCTTC.

The chain has TRBV30 and TRBJ2-1; D possibly corresponds to TRBD2 (7 bases). The CDR3 has 15 residues. The germline V gene encodes CDR1 GTSNPN and CDR2 SVGIG (reference sequence). V was trimmed by 4 bases and J by 7 bases, leaving 20 bases between them. The CDR3 is CAWNSGGHSWNEQFF. The CDR3 nucleotides read TGTGCCTGGAACTCCGGGGGGCATTCTTGGAATGAGCAGTTCTTC.

The rearrangement uses TRBV7-9 and TRBJ2-1; D remains unclear. This CDR3 contains 13 residues. Trimming left V 5 bases short and J 8 bases short, with 13 bases between. Germline lookup yields CDR1 SEHNR and CDR2 FQNEAQ (reference sequence). As DNA, the CDR3 is TGTGCCAGCAGCCACCCGATGGGCGATGAGCAGTTCTTC. Encoded protein: CASSHPMGDEQFF.

The chain recombines TRBV21-1 with TRBJ1-2. TRBV21-1 is a documented pseudogene. This CDR3 has 12 residues. The DNA of the CDR3 is TGTGCCAGCCCCCTTCGGGGCTATGGCTACACCTTC. Encoded protein: CASPLRGYGYTF.

Only one count was recorded for this clone. The gene calls are TRBV7-2 and TRBJ2-7; maybe TRBD2 (5 bases). V was trimmed by 0 bases and J by 0 bases, leaving 9 bases between them. This CDR3 contains 15 residues. Germline assignment: CDR1 SGHTA and CDR2 FQGNSA. The CDR3 here is CASSLAVGDSYEQYF. The CDR3 DNA reads as TGTGCCAGCAGCTTAGCCGTGGGAGACTCCTACGAGCAGTACTTC.

The chain carries TRBV28 and TRBJ2-1; 10 bases are shared with TRBD1. The V segment lost 11 bases and the J segment 7 bases; nucleotides outside the gene matches: 11. The CDR3 runs 14 residues. In germline, CDR1 is MDHEN, CDR2 SYDVKM. CDR3 region: CASRAGQGRNEQFF. Here the CDR3 DNA reads TGTGCCTCGAGGGCGGGACAGGGGAGGAATGAGCAGTTCTTC.

V and J are TRBV2 and TRBJ2-7; tentative D call: TRBD2 (6 bases). The CDR3 is 17 amino acids. Germline values: CDR1 SNHLY, CDR2 FYNNEI. The V end was cut by 3 bases, the J end by 4 bases, with 22 bases between. The CDR3 DNA sequence: TGTGCCAGCAGTGATCGGCGCGGGGAACCGACGGGGTACGAGCAGTACTTC. It codes for CASSDRRGEPTGYEQYF.

CDR3 sequence reads: CASSQGWGAENEQFF. DNA for the CDR3: TGTGCCAGCAGCCAAGGATGGGGGGCGGAGAATGAGCAGTTCTTC. The V and J genes are TRBV3-1 (or the pseudogene TRBV3-2) and TRBJ2-1; D tentatively reads TRBD1 or TRBD2 (6 bases each). The CDR3 runs 15 residues. The V end was cut by 1 base, the J end by 7 bases, with 14 bases between. Germline values: CDR1 LGHDT, CDR2 YNNKEL (reference sequence).

The chain links TRBV15 to TRBJ2-7, with D unclear. V shed 0 bases and J shed 6 bases, with 9 bases lying between them. Germline loops: CDR1 LNHNV, CDR2 YYDKDF (reference sequence). The CDR3 is made up of 13 amino acids. The CDR3 sequence is CATSRERLGEQYF. In DNA form, the CDR3 reads TGTGCCACCAGCAGAGAACGCCTCGGCGAGCAGTACTTC.

The V and J genes are TRBV14 and TRBJ2-2; no reliable D call. The CDR3 extends over 18 amino acids. Per the germline V gene, CDR1 is SGHDN and CDR2 is FVKESK. V was shortened by 4 bases and J by 6 bases, with 24 bases between the two germline ends. CDR3: CASSLSQGGLGQPGELFF. CDR3 in DNA: TGTGCCAGCAGCCTCTCCCAAGGTGGGCTCGGGCAACCCGGGGAGCTGTTTTTT. The complete variable domain, with remaining parts taken from reference TRBV14 and TRBJ2-2, reads EAGVTQFPSHSVIEKGQTVTLRCDPISGHDNLYWYRRVMGKEIKFLLHFVKESKQDESGMPNNRFLAERTGGTYSTLKVQPAELEDSGVYFCASSLSQGGLGQPGELFFGEGSRLTVL.

The J gene is TRBJ1-2, the V gene TRBV19; unclear D gene. The germline V gene has CDR1 LNHDA and CDR2 SQIVND (reference sequence). CDR3 length: 10 residues. Trimming cost V 7 bases and J 8 bases, with 8 bases left between them. The CDR3 DNA sequence: TGTGCCAGTAAAGGAGAAGGCTACACCTTC. Its protein product is CASKGEGYTF.

The chain carries TRBV3-1 (or the pseudogene TRBV3-2) and TRBJ1-1; D uncertain. Deletions cut 1 base from V and 2 bases from J, with 8 bases between. Germline lookup yields CDR1 LGHDT and CDR2 YNNKEL (reference sequence). CDR3 size: 14 residues. The CDR3 DNA reads as TGTGCCAGCAGCCAAGCTCAGTTCAACACTGAAGCTTTCTTT. Protein product: CASSQAQFNTEAFF.

The chain joins TRBV15 to TRBJ1-2; D not certain. Germline V gives CDR1 LNHNV, CDR2 YYDKDF (reference sequence). The CDR3 runs 15 residues. With 0 bases removed from V and 4 bases from J, the gap between germline ends came to 12 bases. The CDR3 DNA is TGTGCCACCAGCAGAGATCTGGACGGATCCTATGGCTACACCTTC. Its translation is CATSRDLDGSYGYTF.

This clone was found a few times. This chain links TRBV6-2 or TRBV6-3 with TRBJ1-1, with D unresolved. Germline V gene lookup returns CDR1 MNHEY and CDR2 SVGEGT. The CDR3 contains 18 residues. V lost 4 bases and J 2 bases, leaving 23 bases between the germline ends. CDR3 DNA sequence: TGTGCCAGCAGTTTCTTCCACTCCGTCTCACTACATAACACTGAAGCTTTCTTT. Residues: CASSFFHSVSLHNTEAFF.

V gene TRBV7-6 combines with J gene TRBJ1-6; D uncertain. The V end lost 3 bases, the J end lost 6 bases, and 12 bases lay between the germline ends. This CDR3 has 15 amino acids. The germline CDR1 and CDR2 sequences are SGHVS and FNYEAQ. CDR3 region: CASSLNRATNSPLHF. The CDR3 DNA is TGTGCCAGCAGCTTGAACCGGGCCACTAATTCACCCCTCCACTTT.

A few counts support this clone. This chain uses TRBV6-5 with TRBJ1-2; maybe TRBD1 (5 bases). The germline gives CDR1 MNHEY, CDR2 SVGAGI. The CDR3 sequence is 12 residues long. Trimming left V 7 bases short and J 8 bases short, with 14 bases between. Here the CDR3 reads CASTKGRSGYTF. CDR3 sequence (DNA): TGTGCCAGCACTAAGGGGCGGTCGGGCTACACCTTC.